This TCR beta chain comes out of a study of T cell repertoires in cytomegalovirus infection. Overall study: Indications came from public TCR beta signatures; they pointed to CMV infection and to a matching HLA type.

Study-wide findings and caveats: Across the ex vivo response, the dominant clonotypes were HLA-C-restricted CMV-specific TCR beta clonotypes. Totalled public TCR beta family frequency picked out people who carried CMV plus the relevant HLA.

TCRdb ran MiXCR on the reads and lists one entry per CDR3 protein. This table has 200,000 to 250,000 distinct CDR3 sequences, about 39% appearing once. On this clonotype: The antigen is undetermined.

The material was CD8+ T cells from cultured PBMCs, obtained from culture after CMV antigen stimulation. The sequence was collected from a human donor in good health (CMV status not recorded). Some clones in this sample may be carry-over from other donors' samples.

CDR3: CASSLGLGRESSYEQYF. In nucleotides, the CDR3 is TGTGCCAGCAGCTTAGGCCTAGGGCGGGAGAGCTCCTACGAGCAGTACTTC. The chain uses TRBV7-6 and TRBJ2-7, with 7 bases that match TRBD2. This CDR3 is built from 17 residues. Germline assignment: CDR1 SGHVS and CDR2 FNYEAQ. V was clipped by 1 base and J by 0 bases; unmatched bases: 9.